This entry lists 9 T cell receptor beta chains sequenced from one sample in a study of T cell changes during pregnancy in multiple sclerosis. Some clones are missing from TCRdb's copy, which holds only in-frame ones; the method was immunoSEQ multiplex PCR. The sample includes 55,000 to 80,000 clones, 90% of them seen just once. This specimen was peripheral blood, taken after pregnancy. The source of these receptors is a female donor in good health, enrolled as a control in a pregnancy study.

This clone was observed a few times. The chain uses TRBV6-6 and TRBJ1-5, with a tentative D call TRBD1 (6 bases). V was shortened by 8 bases and J by 6 bases, with 20 bases between the two germline ends. The length of the CDR3 is 15 residues. CDR1 is MNHNY and CDR2 is SVGAGI in the germline V gene (reference sequence). The CDR3 spells CASHEGEGGSQPQHF. The CDR3 DNA sequence: TGTGCCAGCCACGAAGGGGAGGGGGGGTCTCAGCCCCAGCATTTT.

This chain connects TRBV6-5 to TRBJ2-1; D possibly corresponds to TRBD1 (6 bases). The CDR3 runs to 15 residues. Per the germline V gene, CDR1 is MNHEY and CDR2 is SVGAGI. V was trimmed by 4 bases and J by 1 base, leaving 11 bases between them. CDR3 nucleotides: TGTGCCAGCAGTTCCCCGACAGGATCCTACAATGAGCAGTTCTTC. It encodes CASSSPTGSYNEQFF.

This chain joins TRBV6-1 and TRBJ1-5; TRBD1 matches at 7 bases. With 4 bases clipped from V and 3 bases from J, the junction kept 6 bases outside the gene matches. The CDR3 has 15 residues. Germline CDR1 reads MNHNS; CDR2 reads SASEGT. The CDR3 protein is CASSGTGEYNQPQHF. CDR3 nucleotides: TGTGCCAGCAGTGGGACAGGAGAATACAATCAGCCCCAGCATTTT.

This chain uses TRBV2 with TRBJ1-2; D remains ambiguous. The CDR3 spans 13 residues. The germline gives CDR1 SNHLY, CDR2 FYNNEI. Trimming stripped 8 bases from V and 4 bases from J, with 14 bases between. CDR3 protein: CASVGSGGYGYTF. The CDR3 DNA sequence: TGTGCCAGCGTGGGGTCCGGAGGCTATGGCTACACCTTC.

The chain couples TRBV6-6 to TRBJ1-5, with 7 bases aligning to TRBD1. Trimming removed 2 bases from V and 3 bases from J; junction bases left unmatched: 4. The CDR3 has 15 amino acids. CDR1 is MNHNY and CDR2 is SVGAGI in the germline V gene (reference sequence). The CDR3 reads CASSYTGQFNQPQHF. CDR3 coding DNA: TGTGCCAGCAGTTACACGGGACAGTTCAATCAGCCCCAGCATTTT.

The J gene is TRBJ1-6, the V gene TRBV6-1; maybe TRBD1 (5 bases). This CDR3 contains 12 residues. Trimming left V 7 bases short and J 9 bases short, with 10 bases between. Per germline, CDR1 MNHNS and CDR2 SASEGT. Here the CDR3 reads CASITGTSPLHF. In nucleotides, the CDR3 is TGTGCCAGCATCACAGGTACTTCACCCCTCCACTTT.

V gene TRBV19 combines with J gene TRBJ2-7; perhaps TRBD1 as D (5 bases). Between the trimmed V and J ends, which lost 3 bases and 4 bases, there was a span of 13 bases. The length of the CDR3 is 14 residues. Looked up from germline, CDR1 is LNHDA and CDR2 is SQIVND (reference sequence). DNA of the CDR3: TGTGCCAGTAGTATCGAAGGACAACGTTACGAGCAGTACTTC. Translation gives CASSIEGQRYEQYF.

The chain's CDR3 is CASSYRGSTGELFF. The DNA of the CDR3 is TGTGCCAGCAGTTACAGGGGGTCCACCGGGGAGCTGTTTTTT. The V gene is TRBV6-5, the J gene TRBJ2-2, with TRBD1 as a possible D gene (6 bases). V gave up 2 bases and J gave up 4 bases, with 8 bases separating them. The germline CDR1 and CDR2 sequences are MNHEY and SVGAGI. The CDR3 is 14 amino acids.

The chain couples TRBV11-3 to TRBJ1-1; TRBD1 is a possible D gene (6 bases). V was trimmed by 9 bases and J by 3 bases, leaving 11 bases between them. Germline CDR1 and CDR2: SGHNT and YENEEA. CDR3 length: 12 residues. CDR3 sequence (DNA): TGTGCCAGTCAACAGGGTTACACTGAAGCTTTCTTT. Amino acids: CASQQGYTEAFF.